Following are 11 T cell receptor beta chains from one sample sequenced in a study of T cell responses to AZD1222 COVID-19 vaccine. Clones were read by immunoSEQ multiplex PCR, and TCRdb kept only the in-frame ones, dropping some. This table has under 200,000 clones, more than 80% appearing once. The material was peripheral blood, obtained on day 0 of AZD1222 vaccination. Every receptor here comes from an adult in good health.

The CDR3 DNA follows: TGCAGCGCCCCGCTCGTAAGGGGTGAGGCTTTCTTT. Its translation: CSAPLVRGEAFF. The chain is built from TRBV29-1 and TRBJ1-1; a weak D match, TRBD1 (5 bases). CDR1 and CDR2 from the germline V gene are SQVTM and ANQGSEA. Trimming took 7 bases from V and 11 from J, leaving 20 bases between them. The CDR3 consists of 12 residues.

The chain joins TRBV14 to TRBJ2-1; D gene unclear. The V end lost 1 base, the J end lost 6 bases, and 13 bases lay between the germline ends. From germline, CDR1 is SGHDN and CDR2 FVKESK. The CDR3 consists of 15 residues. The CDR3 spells CASSQAWGSRNEQFF. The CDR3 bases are TGTGCCAGCAGCCAAGCCTGGGGTAGTCGCAATGAGCAGTTCTTC.

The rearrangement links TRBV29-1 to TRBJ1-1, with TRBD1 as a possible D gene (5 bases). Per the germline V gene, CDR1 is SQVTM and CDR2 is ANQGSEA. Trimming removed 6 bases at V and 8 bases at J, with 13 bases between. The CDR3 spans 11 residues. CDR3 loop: CSVRIWGEAFF. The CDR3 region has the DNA TGCAGCGTCCGAATATGGGGGGAAGCTTTCTTT.

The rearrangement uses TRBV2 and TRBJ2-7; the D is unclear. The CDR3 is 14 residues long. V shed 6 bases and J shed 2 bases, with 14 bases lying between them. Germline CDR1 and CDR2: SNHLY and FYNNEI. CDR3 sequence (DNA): TGTGCCAGCAGCTTACAGCTCGAGCCCTACGAGCAGTACTTC. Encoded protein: CASSLQLEPYEQYF.

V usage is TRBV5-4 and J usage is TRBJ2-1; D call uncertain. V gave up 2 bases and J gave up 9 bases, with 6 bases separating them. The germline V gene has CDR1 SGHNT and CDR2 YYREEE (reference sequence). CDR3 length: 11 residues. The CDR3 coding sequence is TGTGCCAGCAGCTTTGGCGTTGAGCAGTTCTTC. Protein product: CASSFGVEQFF. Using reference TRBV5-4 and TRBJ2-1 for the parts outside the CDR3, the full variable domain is ETGVTQSPTHLIKTRGQQVTLRCSSQSGHNTVSWYQQALGQGPQFIFQYYREEENGRGNFPPRFSGLQFPNYSSELNVNALELDDSALYLCASSFGVEQFFGPGTRLTVL.

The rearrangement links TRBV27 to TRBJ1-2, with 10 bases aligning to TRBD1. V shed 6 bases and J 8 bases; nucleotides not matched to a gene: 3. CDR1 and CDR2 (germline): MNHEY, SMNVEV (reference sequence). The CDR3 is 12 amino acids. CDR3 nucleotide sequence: TGTGCCAGCAGCGGACAGGGGGGCGGCTACACCTTC. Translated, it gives CASSGQGGGYTF.

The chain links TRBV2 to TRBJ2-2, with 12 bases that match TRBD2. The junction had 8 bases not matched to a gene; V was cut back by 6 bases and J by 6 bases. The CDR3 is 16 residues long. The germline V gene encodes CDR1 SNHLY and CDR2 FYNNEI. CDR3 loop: CASSPSGGAYSGELFF. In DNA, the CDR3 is TGTGCCAGCAGCCCTAGCGGGGGGGCGTATTCCGGGGAGCTGTTTTTT.

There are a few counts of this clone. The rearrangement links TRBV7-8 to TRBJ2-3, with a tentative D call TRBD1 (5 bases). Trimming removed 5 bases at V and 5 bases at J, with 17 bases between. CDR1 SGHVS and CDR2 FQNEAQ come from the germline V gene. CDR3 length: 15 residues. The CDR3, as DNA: TGTGCCAGCAGCCTCATGACAGTTCGGGTAGATACGCAGTATTTT. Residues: CASSLMTVRVDTQYF. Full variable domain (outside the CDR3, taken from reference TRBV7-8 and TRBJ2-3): GAGVSQSPRYKVAKRGQDVALRCDPISGHVSLFWYQQALGQGPEFLTYFQNEAQLDKSGLPSDRFFAERPEGSVSTLKIQRTQQEDSAVYLCASSLMTVRVDTQYFGPGTRLTVL.

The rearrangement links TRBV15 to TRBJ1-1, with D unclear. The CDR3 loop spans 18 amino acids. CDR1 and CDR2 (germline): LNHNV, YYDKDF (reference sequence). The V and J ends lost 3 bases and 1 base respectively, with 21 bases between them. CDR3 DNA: TGTGCCACCAGCAGTGTTAACTGGGGAGCGCAGCCGAACACTGAAGCTTTCTTT. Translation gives CATSSVNWGAQPNTEAFF.

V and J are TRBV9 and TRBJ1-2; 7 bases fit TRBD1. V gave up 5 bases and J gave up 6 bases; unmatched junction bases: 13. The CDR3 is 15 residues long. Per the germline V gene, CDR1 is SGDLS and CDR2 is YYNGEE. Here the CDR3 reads CASRPTGGQNNGYTF. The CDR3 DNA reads TGTGCCAGCAGACCTACGGGGGGACAGAACAATGGCTACACCTTC.

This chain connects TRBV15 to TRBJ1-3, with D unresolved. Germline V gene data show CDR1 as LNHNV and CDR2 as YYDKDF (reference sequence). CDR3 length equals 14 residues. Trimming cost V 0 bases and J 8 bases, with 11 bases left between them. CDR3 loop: CATSRDPDTDTIYF. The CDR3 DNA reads TGTGCCACCAGCAGAGATCCGGATACGGACACCATATATTTT.